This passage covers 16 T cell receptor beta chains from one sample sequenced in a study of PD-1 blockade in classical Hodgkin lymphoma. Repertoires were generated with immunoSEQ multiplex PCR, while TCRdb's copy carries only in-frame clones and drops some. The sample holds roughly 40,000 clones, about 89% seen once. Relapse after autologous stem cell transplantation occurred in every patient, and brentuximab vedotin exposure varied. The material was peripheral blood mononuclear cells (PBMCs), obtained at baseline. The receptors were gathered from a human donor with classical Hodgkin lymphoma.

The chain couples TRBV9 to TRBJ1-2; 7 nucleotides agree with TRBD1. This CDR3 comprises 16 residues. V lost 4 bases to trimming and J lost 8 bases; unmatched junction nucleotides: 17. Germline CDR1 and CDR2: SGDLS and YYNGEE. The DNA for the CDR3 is TGTGCCAGCAGCTCCATGGACAGGACCTTATATGTCGGCTACACCTTC. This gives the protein CASSSMDRTLYVGYTF.

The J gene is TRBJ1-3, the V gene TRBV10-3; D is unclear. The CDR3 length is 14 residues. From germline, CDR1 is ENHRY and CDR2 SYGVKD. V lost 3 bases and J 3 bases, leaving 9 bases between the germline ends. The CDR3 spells CAISELGIGNTIYF. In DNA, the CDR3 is TGTGCCATCAGTGAATTGGGGATTGGAAACACCATATATTTT.

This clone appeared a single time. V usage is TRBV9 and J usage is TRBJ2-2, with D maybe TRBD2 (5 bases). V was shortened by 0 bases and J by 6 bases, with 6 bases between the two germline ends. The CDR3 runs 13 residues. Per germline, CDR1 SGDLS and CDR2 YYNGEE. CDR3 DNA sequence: TGTGCCAGCAGCGTAGCGGGGTCCGGGGAGCTGTTTTTT. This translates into CASSVAGSGELFF. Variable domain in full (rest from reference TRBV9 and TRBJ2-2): DSGVTQTPKHLITATGQRVTLRCSPRSGDLSVYWYQQSLDQGLQFLIQYYNGEERAKGNILERFSAQQFPDLHSELNLSSLELGDSALYFCASSVAGSGELFFGEGSRLTVL.

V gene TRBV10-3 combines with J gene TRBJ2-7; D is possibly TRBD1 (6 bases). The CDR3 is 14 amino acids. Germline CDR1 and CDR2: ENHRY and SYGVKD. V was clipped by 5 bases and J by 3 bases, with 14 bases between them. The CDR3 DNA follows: TGTGCCATCAGTCCCGAGACAGGCTACTACGAGCAGTACTTC. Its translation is CAISPETGYYEQYF.

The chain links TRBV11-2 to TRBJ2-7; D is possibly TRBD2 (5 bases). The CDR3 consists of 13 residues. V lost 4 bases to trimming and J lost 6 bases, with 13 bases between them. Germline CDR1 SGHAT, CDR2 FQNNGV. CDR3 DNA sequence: TGTGCCAGCAGCTACTACGGTGAGGGCGAGCAGTACTTC. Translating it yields CASSYYGEGEQYF.

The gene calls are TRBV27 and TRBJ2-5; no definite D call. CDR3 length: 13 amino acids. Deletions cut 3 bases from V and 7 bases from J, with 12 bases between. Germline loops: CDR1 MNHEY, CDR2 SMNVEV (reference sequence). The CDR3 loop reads CASSLGRWGTQYF. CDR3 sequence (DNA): TGTGCCAGCAGTTTGGGCAGATGGGGGACCCAGTACTTC.

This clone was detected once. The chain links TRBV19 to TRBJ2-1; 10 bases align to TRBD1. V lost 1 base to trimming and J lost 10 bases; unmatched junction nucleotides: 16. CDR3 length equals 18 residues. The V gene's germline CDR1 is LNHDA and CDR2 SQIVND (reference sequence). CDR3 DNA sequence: TGTGCCAGTAGTATAGCCTCAGAAGGACAGGGGGGTAGGATGGAGCAGTTCTTC. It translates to CASSIASEGQGGRMEQFF. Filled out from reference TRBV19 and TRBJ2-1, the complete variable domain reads DGGITQSPKYLFRKEGQNVTLSCEQNLNHDAMYWYRQDPGQGLRLIYYSQIVNDFQKGDIAEGYSVSREKKESFPLTVTSAQKNPTAFYLCASSIASEGQGGRMEQFFGPGTRLTVL.

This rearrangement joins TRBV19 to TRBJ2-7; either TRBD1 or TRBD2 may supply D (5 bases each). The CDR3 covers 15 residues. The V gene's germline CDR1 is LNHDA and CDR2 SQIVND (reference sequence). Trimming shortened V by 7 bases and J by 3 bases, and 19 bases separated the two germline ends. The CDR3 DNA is TGTGCCAGTAAAGAGTGGGCCCGGGGCGGCTACGAGCAGTACTTC. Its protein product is CASKEWARGGYEQYF.

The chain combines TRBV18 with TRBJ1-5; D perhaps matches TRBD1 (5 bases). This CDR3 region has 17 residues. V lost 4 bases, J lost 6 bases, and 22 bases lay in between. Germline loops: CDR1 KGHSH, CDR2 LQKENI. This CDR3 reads CASSLQRTPPKGQPQHF. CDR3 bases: TGTGCCAGCTCACTGCAACGGACACCCCCCAAAGGTCAGCCCCAGCATTTT.

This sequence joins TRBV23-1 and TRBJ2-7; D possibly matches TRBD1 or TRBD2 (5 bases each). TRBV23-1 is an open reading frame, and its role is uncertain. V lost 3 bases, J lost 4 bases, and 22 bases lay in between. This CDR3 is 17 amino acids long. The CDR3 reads CASSQPAFKGSYYEQYF. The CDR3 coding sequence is TGCGCCAGCAGTCAGCCCGCCTTTAAGGGGAGTTATTACGAGCAGTACTTC.

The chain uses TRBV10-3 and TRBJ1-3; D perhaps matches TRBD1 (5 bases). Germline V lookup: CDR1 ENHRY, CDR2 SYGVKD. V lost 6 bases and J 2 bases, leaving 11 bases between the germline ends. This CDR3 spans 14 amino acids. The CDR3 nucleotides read TGTGCCATCAGCCCGACAGTAGCTGGAAACACCATATATTTT. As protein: CAISPTVAGNTIYF.

CDR3 sequence (DNA): TGTGCCAGCCGTGTTGGGGGTAACTATGGCTACACCTTC. Protein: CASRVGGNYGYTF. The chain uses TRBV5-4 and TRBJ1-2; a possible D gene is TRBD1 (5 bases). This CDR3 is 13 amino acids long. Germline CDR1 and CDR2: SGHNT and YYREEE (reference sequence). V lost 7 bases, J lost 1 base, and 11 bases lay in between.

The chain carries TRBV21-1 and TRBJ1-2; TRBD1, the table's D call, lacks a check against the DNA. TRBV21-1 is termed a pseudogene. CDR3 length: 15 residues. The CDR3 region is CASSKEGRGTYGYTF. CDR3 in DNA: TGTGCCAGCAGCAAAGAGGGCAGGGGAACCTATGGCTACACCTTC.

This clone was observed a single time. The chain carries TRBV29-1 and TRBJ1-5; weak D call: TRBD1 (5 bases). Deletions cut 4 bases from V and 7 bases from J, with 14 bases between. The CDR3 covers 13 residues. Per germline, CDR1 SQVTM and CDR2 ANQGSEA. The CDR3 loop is CSVGSGAGQPQHF. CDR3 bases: TGCAGCGTTGGGAGTGGGGCAGGGCAGCCCCAGCATTTT.

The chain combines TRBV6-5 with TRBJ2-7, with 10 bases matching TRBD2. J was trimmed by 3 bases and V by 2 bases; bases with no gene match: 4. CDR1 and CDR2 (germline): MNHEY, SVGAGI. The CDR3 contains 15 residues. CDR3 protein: CASSYRLAGRYEQYF. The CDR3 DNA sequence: TGTGCCAGCAGTTACCGACTAGCGGGTCGCTACGAGCAGTACTTC.

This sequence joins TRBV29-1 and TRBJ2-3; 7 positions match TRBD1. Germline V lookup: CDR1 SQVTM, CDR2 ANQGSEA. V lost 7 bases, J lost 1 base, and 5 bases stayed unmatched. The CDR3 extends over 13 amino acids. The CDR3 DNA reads TGCAGCGCAAAAACAGGGGGCACAGATACGCAGTATTTT. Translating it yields CSAKTGGTDTQYF.